This T cell receptor beta chain was found in a study of T cells in Graves' hyperthyroidism and ophthalmopathy. Findings of the study overall: It was a median about 6.5 months before onset that the model predicted ophthalmopathy.

From RNA transcripts, TCR beta CDR3 regions were amplified. A first-round RT-PCR of the TCR CDR3 used the HTBI primer set. TCRdb analysed the multiplex PCR reads with MiXCR anew, one entry per CDR3 protein. The data contain 400,000 or so distinct CDR3 sequences, 11% to 15% of them singletons. Germline values: CDR1 SEHNR, CDR2 FQNEAQ (reference sequence). The CDR3 covers 17 residues. Trimming removed 3 bases from V and 4 bases from J; junction bases left unmatched: 13. Ophthalmopathy cases scored 3 or more on the Clinical Activity Score and 4 or more on NOSPECS grade, with duration below 3 months. About 10 ml of fresh peripheral blood supplied the PBMCs. This clonotype was found a few times. No antigen is known for it.

This chain links TRBV7-9 with TRBJ2-3; 7 bases fit TRBD2. Sequenced material: blood. This TCR came from a man aged 45-65 years with Graves' ophthalmopathy. The CDR3 sequence: CASSLGRKRDSSDTQYF. The DNA for the CDR3 is TGTGCCAGCAGCTTGGGTCGAAAGCGGGATTCTTCAGATACGCAGTATTTT.